Shown below are 20 T cell receptor beta chains from a single sample sequenced in a study of glioma-infiltrating T cells after dendritic cell vaccination. The table came from immunoSEQ multiplex PCR; TCRdb's copy has only in-frame clones and leaves some out. The table records 91,000 or so clones, roughly 80% of them present only once. Time point denoted: after dendritic cell vaccination, including at tumor progression/relapse. Sample: blood, taken after dendritic cell vaccination. All receptors come from a human donor with glioblastoma.

This clone was counted only a few times. This chain connects TRBV10-3 to TRBJ1-3, with unresolved D. The germline V gene has CDR1 ENHRY and CDR2 SYGVKD. The CDR3 extends over 15 amino acids. V was shortened by 11 bases and J by 0 bases, with 17 bases between the two germline ends. CDR3 sequence: CASSAGFVSGNTIYF. CDR3 DNA sequence: TGTGCCTCCTCCGCAGGCTTTGTCTCTGGAAACACCATATATTTT.

This chain joins TRBV28 and TRBJ2-7; possible D gene TRBD2, 6 bases. The CDR3 totals 13 residues. V lost 5 bases to trimming and J lost 9 bases, with 17 bases between them. The germline V gene has CDR1 MDHEN and CDR2 SYDVKM. The DNA of the CDR3 is TGTGCCAGCAGTCCTTTTCCCGGAGGGGTGCAGTACTTC. This sequence encodes CASSPFPGGVQYF.

The V gene is TRBV29-1, the J gene TRBJ2-7; TRBD1 matches at 8 bases. This CDR3 contains 14 residues. Trimming removed 3 bases from V and 3 bases from J; junction bases left unmatched: 7. Germline V CDR1 and CDR2: SQVTM, ANQGSEA. The CDR3 spells CSVEDQGANYEQYF. In nucleotides, the CDR3 is TGCAGCGTTGAGGATCAGGGGGCTAACTACGAGCAGTACTTC.

The chain couples TRBV18 to TRBJ1-2, with a weak D call TRBD1 (5 bases). Germline V gene lookup returns CDR1 KGHSH and CDR2 LQKENI. V was cut by 3 bases and J by 8 bases, with 16 bases left in between. This CDR3 is 14 amino acids long. Here the CDR3 DNA reads TGTGCCAGCTCACCCCCCGGCCAGGGTCGGGGCTACACCTTC. This sequence encodes CASSPPGQGRGYTF.

This chain connects TRBV6-5 to TRBJ2-7; 9 bases are a match to TRBD2. The germline V gene has CDR1 MNHEY and CDR2 SVGAGI. The CDR3 runs to 15 residues. Trimming took 5 bases from V and 4 from J; bases not matched to a gene: 9. This chain's CDR3 is CASSVAGGMTYEQYF. The CDR3 DNA sequence: TGTGCCAGCAGTGTCGCGGGAGGGATGACGTACGAGCAGTACTTC.

This chain connects TRBV6-1 to TRBJ1-6, with 10 bases aligning to TRBD1. CDR3 length: 15 residues. J lost 7 bases, V lost 6 bases, and 6 bases had no gene match. Germline CDR1 MNHNS, CDR2 SASEGT. The DNA for the CDR3 is TGTGCCAGCAGCCCGAGGACAGGGGGAAATTCACCCCTCCACTTT. Protein product: CASSPRTGGNSPLHF.

The chain has TRBV10-3 and TRBJ1-5, with 11 bases lining up with TRBD1. Germline CDR1 ENHRY, CDR2 SYGVKD. The trim removed 5 bases at V and 6 bases at J, leaving 3 bases unmatched. This CDR3 is built from 14 residues. This chain's CDR3 is CAISWTGGSQPQHF. The CDR3 DNA is TGTGCCATCAGTTGGACAGGGGGCTCTCAGCCCCAGCATTTT.

V is TRBV6-6 and J is TRBJ1-2, with D possibly being TRBD1 (6 bases). The CDR3 totals 16 residues. Germline V CDR1 and CDR2: MNHNY, SVGAGI (reference sequence). The V gene lost 7 bases and the J gene lost 0 bases, with 18 bases spanning the gap. CDR3 nucleotides: TGTGCCAGCAATCAGGGGTCATCAACTTCTAACTATGGCTACACCTTC. It translates to CASNQGSSTSNYGYTF.

Points on this clone: This is likely a read error, given that the CDR3 carries no conserved phenylalanine or tryptophan at its end. The rearrangement joins TRBV5-1 to TRBJ1-2, with a possible D match to TRBD1 (6 bases). V dropped 1 base and J dropped 4 bases, with 14 bases sitting between them. In germline, CDR1 is SGHRS, CDR2 YFSETQ. CDR3 size: 15 residues. The CDR3 sequence: CASSLMGDRIYGYTL. CDR3 DNA sequence: TGCGCCAGCAGCTTGATGGGTGACAGGATCTATGGCTACACCCTC.

This clone was counted between two and nine times. The chain recombines TRBV10-1 with TRBJ1-2; possibly TRBD1 for D (5 bases). Germline V gene lookup returns CDR1 WNHNN and CDR2 SYGVQD (reference sequence). The V and J ends lost 1 base and 7 bases respectively, with 10 bases between them. The CDR3 spans 13 residues. The CDR3 loop reads CASSEFGTVGYTF. The CDR3 coding sequence is TGCGCCAGCAGTGAGTTTGGGACTGTTGGCTACACCTTC.

V and J are TRBV7-2 and TRBJ2-1, with 10 bases lining up with TRBD2. J lost 7 bases, V lost 4 bases, and 7 bases had no gene match. Germline assignment: CDR1 SGHTA and CDR2 FQGNSA. The CDR3 totals 15 residues. CDR3: CASSSSGGVGNEQFF. CDR3 nucleotide sequence: TGTGCCAGCAGCTCGAGCGGGGGGGTCGGGAATGAGCAGTTCTTC.

This clone has a handful of counts. The chain joins TRBV11-2 to TRBJ2-7; 10 bases agree with TRBD1. From germline, CDR1 is SGHAT and CDR2 FQNNGV. CDR3 size: 18 residues. Trimming at V came to 1 base and at J to 4 bases, leaving 13 bases not matched to a gene. CDR3 amino acids: CASSLGFEGDRGCYEQYF. The DNA of the CDR3 is TGTGCCAGCAGCTTAGGATTTGAGGGGGACAGGGGTTGTTACGAGCAGTACTTC.

This sequence joins TRBV11-3 and TRBJ2-1; TRBD2 matches 8 bases. Germline trimming cut 2 bases from V and 8 bases from J; bases unmatched to any gene: 11. The CDR3 has 16 amino acids. Germline CDR1 and CDR2: SGHNT and YENEEA. This CDR3 is CASSLSGTGGRDEQFF. The CDR3 coding sequence is TGTGCCAGCAGCTTATCCGGAACGGGGGGGCGGGATGAGCAGTTCTTC.

This chain uses TRBV5-4 with TRBJ1-2; D unclear. V dropped 0 bases and J dropped 8 bases, with 11 bases sitting between them. Germline-derived CDR1 and CDR2 are SGHNT and YYREEE (reference sequence). CDR3 length equals 13 residues. This CDR3 is CASSLVGREGYTF. In DNA, the CDR3 is TGTGCCAGCAGCTTGGTAGGACGGGAAGGCTACACCTTC.

This clone was counted once. The chain combines TRBV29-1 with TRBJ2-7; 13 nucleotides line up with TRBD2. Germline V gives CDR1 SQVTM, CDR2 ANQGSEA. The CDR3 covers 18 residues. Unmatched junction bases numbered 15, after V lost 7 bases and J lost 0 bases. The CDR3 region is CSAYIMGLAGLSSYEQYF. CDR3 coding DNA: TGCAGCGCTTACATCATGGGACTAGCGGGATTGAGCTCCTACGAGCAGTACTTC.

The chain carries TRBV28 and TRBJ1-5; D is ambiguous. CDR1 MDHEN and CDR2 SYDVKM come from the germline V gene. This CDR3 spans 15 amino acids. The V end lost 4 bases, the J end lost 2 bases, and 12 bases lay between the germline ends. The CDR3 sequence: CASSSPPVGNQPQHF. The CDR3 nucleotides are TGTGCCAGCAGTTCCCCCCCAGTGGGCAATCAGCCCCAGCATTTT.

This chain joins TRBV7-2 and TRBJ2-1, with 9 bases that match TRBD2. Germline values: CDR1 SGHTA, CDR2 FQGNSA. The CDR3 sequence is 15 residues long. V shed 5 bases and J 2 bases; nucleotides not matched to a gene: 4. As DNA, the CDR3 is TGTGCCAGCAGCCCTAGCGGGAACCCCTACAATGAGCAGTTCTTC. Protein sequence: CASSPSGNPYNEQFF.

This clone was observed a few times. This chain uses TRBV28 with TRBJ2-3; possibly TRBD2 for D (6 bases). Trimming stripped 7 bases from V and 3 bases from J, with 20 bases between. CDR3 length: 16 amino acids. Germline loops: CDR1 MDHEN, CDR2 SYDVKM. The CDR3 reads CASTMWGVAGTDTQYF. In DNA, the CDR3 is TGTGCCAGCACTATGTGGGGGGTAGCCGGAACAGATACGCAGTATTTT.

This clone was seen a handful of times. The V call is TRBV10-2, the J call TRBJ2-7; 9 bases fit TRBD1. Trimming took 3 bases from V and 1 from J; bases not matched to a gene: 4. From germline, CDR1 is WSHSY and CDR2 SAAADI. The CDR3 loop spans 15 amino acids. The CDR3 protein is CASSDRDRGSYEQYF. Written as DNA, the CDR3 is TGCGCCAGCAGTGACCGAGACAGGGGGTCCTACGAGCAGTACTTC.

This clone was recorded once. J is TRBJ1-2 and V is TRBV29-1; D not resolved. Trimming stripped 7 bases from V and 1 base from J, with 13 bases between. This CDR3 region has 13 residues. The V gene's germline CDR1 is SQVTM and CDR2 ANQGSEA. The DNA for the CDR3 is TGCAGCGCCCTGGGAGAGGGTAACTATGGCTACACCTTC. Amino acid sequence: CSALGEGNYGYTF.